This T cell receptor beta chain is from a study of shared clonotypes between healthy human individuals (dated by TCRdb to about 2020). Concerning the study at large: The cohort comprised a couple of women and a few men aged 18 to 49 years. For each donor, three plates each were used for CD4 naive and CD4 memory, two plates were used for CD8 naive, and one plate was used for CD8 memory. Blood TCR repertoires of five healthy adults were deeply sequenced to estimate repertoire size and the extent of clonotype sharing between individuals. To increase sequencing depth and limit assay-specific biases, different laboratories used diverse techniques to prepare libraries and sequence TCR repertoires. Per donor, leukapheresis produced somewhere between about 0.94 and 8.9 billion PBMCs. Findings and caveats that apply to the study as a whole: Sampling was restricted to blood, and TCR repertoires in tissues likely differ from the TCR repertoires found in blood. Incomplete sequencing was indicated by rarefaction of sorted-subset datasets, despite the large sequencing depth. Pairwise subsampling indicated that sequencing depth was expected to affect the degree of clonotype sharing among donors. Larger estimated clonotype richness was generally found for naive subsets than for memory subsets. The genetic and exposure-history diversity represented was limited by the small number of donors. Compared with non-shared clonotypes, the clonotypes found in all four sorted-subset donors had higher generation probabilities. When several donors were compared, the shared fraction of clonotypes was around 4.6% for naive CD4, about 4% for naive CD8, about 2.5% for memory CD4, and 0.35% to 0.4% for memory CD8.

As regards this clone: The specificity of this receptor is unknown. No base quality information exists; no much larger clone differs at one position.

Using the deep immunoSEQ assay, TCR CDR3 regions were amplified from genomic DNA by multiplex PCR. Extracted genomic DNA from each cell subset was spread evenly across all wells of several immunoSEQ 96-well plates, with each plate serving as a replicate. For sorted subsets, roughly 200 ng of genomic DNA, equivalent to some 33,000 T cell genomes, went into each replicate PCR. The purified libraries were quantified using a Qubit 3.0 fluorometer, sized with a Bioanalyzer 2100, and then quantified again using the KAPA Library Quantification kit. Every immunoSEQ 96-well plate was sequenced on a dedicated single-read 150-cycle Illumina NextSeq 550 flow cell. Per the authors' processing: Because only junctional sequences without quality scores were contained in the immunoSEQ output, filtering matching that applied to full-length reads could not be performed. Sequences were annotated with PyIR, a Python wrapper for IgBLAST v1.9, using IMGT germline references to assign V/J genes and CDR3. Reads were filtered out if the reads had weak V/J assignments (E-value above 1e-6), no CDR3, stop codons, out-of-frame junctions, or ambiguous translated residues. V3J clonotypes were defined by identical inferred V gene, J gene, and CDR3 amino acid sequence. The percentage overlap between two repertoires was calculated by dividing the number of shared unique clonotypes by the size of the smaller repertoire. RTK rarefaction, the Chao1 estimator, and Recon v2.1 estimates of unobserved clonotypes were used to assess repertoire richness. For all TCRbeta clonotypes obtained by the gDNA method from four donors, generation probabilities were computed with OLGA. TCRdb holds this immuneACCESS table with in-frame rearrangements only. Some clones are missing; in checked studies, unresolved V genes explain under half, and the rest has no known cause. V, J and clone size are those of that table, while D and trimming were read from the DNA. Across this sample there are about 710,000 clones, with about three quarters seen only once. The ten biggest clones cover 1.5% to 2% of the sample.

The donors were healthy, HIV-negative adults who had no recently reported acute infections or vaccinations. Every donor was a Caucasian adult living in Nashville, Tennessee, USA. CD4+ T cells were enriched by magnetic negative selection, after which naive cells were positively selected on CD45RA and the negative fraction was taken as the memory subset. Blood was obtained by leukapheresis, after which PBMCs were separated by Ficoll-Histopaque density gradient centrifugation and cryopreserved in liquid nitrogen vapor phase. Analytical flow cytometry was used to check the purity and quantity of each magnetically sorted T cell population. Each sorted fraction had its genomic DNA isolated and then quantified by UV absorbance on a Nanodrop 2000c. The source material was memory CD4+ T cells sorted from blood. What the cell subset or site label conveys for this sample: CD45RA-negative fraction. The clonotype originates from a woman younger than 45 in good health.

The CDR3: CASSLRGSKTGELFF. The nucleotide sequence reads as follows: TGTGCCAGCAGTTTGCGTGGGAGTAAGACCGGGGAGCTGTTTTTT. The V gene is TRBV27 and the J gene is TRBJ2-2; possibly the D gene is TRBD2, per 5 matching bases. Reading the germline V gene (reference sequence) gives CDR1 MNHEY and CDR2 SMNVEV. Its CDR3 holds 15 amino acids, cysteine through phenylalanine. This entry keeps only the CDR3 DNA: 45 bases, framed from base 1. The V end loses 3 bases and the J end loses 5 bases, and a stretch of 13 bases separates them.